These 29 T cell receptor beta chains were all obtained from the same sample, sequenced in a study of blood T cell repertoires in COVID-19. Data came from immunoSEQ multiplex PCR; TCRdb stores just in-frame clones and leaves some out. The profile covers some 380,000 clones, with about 90% appearing a single time and about 6.8% taken by the ten largest. The sequenced sample was peripheral blood. The receptors come from a man younger than 35 with active or convalescent COVID-19.

The V gene is TRBV6-5, the J gene TRBJ1-1; no clear D gene. V was shortened by 2 bases and J by 5 bases, with 9 bases between the two germline ends. Germline-derived CDR1 and CDR2 are MNHEY and SVGAGI. The CDR3 is 13 amino acids. DNA for the CDR3: TGTGCCAGCAGTTACGAGGTTGGAACTGAAGCTTTCTTT. Translated, it gives CASSYEVGTEAFF.

The chain employs TRBV19 and TRBJ1-1; the match to TRBD1 covers 7 bases. V trimming: 7 bases; J trimming: 8 bases; junction bases outside the gene matches: 13. This CDR3 has 14 amino acids. From germline, CDR1 is LNHDA and CDR2 SQIVND (reference sequence). The CDR3 region is CASTRLQGFAEAFF. CDR3 bases: TGTGCCAGTACCAGATTACAGGGGTTTGCGGAAGCTTTCTTT.

This clone showed up just once. J is TRBJ1-2 and V is TRBV27; no definite D call. Germline V gene data show CDR1 as MNHEY and CDR2 as SMNVEV (reference sequence). The CDR3 runs 14 residues. V was shortened by 5 bases and J by 6 bases, with 16 bases between the two germline ends. This chain's CDR3 is CASSSQTFSDGYTF. CDR3 DNA: TGTGCCAGCAGTAGCCAGACTTTTAGCGATGGCTACACCTTC.

This clone was seen a single time. The V gene is TRBV19, the J gene TRBJ1-5, with D maybe TRBD1 (5 bases). The CDR3 is made up of 15 amino acids. Germline V gene sequence: CDR1 LNHDA, CDR2 SQIVND (reference sequence). Trimming pared 4 bases from V and 5 bases from J, leaving 15 bases between. CDR3 residues: CASSTPRATDQPQHF. The CDR3 region has the DNA TGTGCCAGTAGTACACCCAGGGCGACAGATCAGCCCCAGCATTTT. The full variable domain, with the rest looked up from reference TRBV19 and TRBJ1-5, is DGGITQSPKYLFRKEGQNVTLSCEQNLNHDAMYWYRQDPGQGLRLIYYSQIVNDFQKGDIAEGYSVSREKKESFPLTVTSAQKNPTAFYLCASSTPRATDQPQHFGDGTRLSIL.

The chain is built from TRBV13 and TRBJ2-3, with 8 nucleotides matching TRBD2. The V gene end was trimmed by 5 bases and the J gene end by 5 bases; junction bases not matched to a gene: 6. Germline-derived CDR1 and CDR2 are PRHDT and FYEKMQ (reference sequence). The CDR3 spans 14 residues. CDR3 in DNA: TGTGCCAGCAGCGTTAGCGGGGTTGGAGATACGCAGTATTTT. Translation gives CASSVSGVGDTQYF.

CDR3 sequence reads: CASSQGRTSGVDEQFF. The CDR3 nucleotides are TGCGCCAGCAGCCAGGGTCGGACTAGCGGGGTCGATGAGCAGTTCTTC. The chain recombines TRBV4-1 with TRBJ2-1; 12 bases agree with TRBD2. From germline, CDR1 is MGHRA and CDR2 YSYEKL. V was pared by 3 bases and J by 8 bases, with 8 bases of the junction left unmatched. CDR3 length equals 16 residues.

In this sample, this clone turned up once. The rearrangement uses TRBV3-1 (or the pseudogene TRBV3-2) and TRBJ2-7; perhaps TRBD1 as D (6 bases). The V end was cut by 6 bases, the J end by 2 bases, with 17 bases between. This CDR3 spans 15 amino acids. In germline, CDR1 is LGHDT, CDR2 YNNKEL (reference sequence). CDR3 DNA: TGTGCCAGCAGTTTAGGGTTGGACAGCGCCTACGAGCAGTACTTC. It specifies CASSLGLDSAYEQYF.

The table lists this clone with a count of one. The chain employs TRBV19 and TRBJ2-1; 10 bases agree with TRBD2. Trimming took 10 bases from V and 1 from J; bases not matched to a gene: 7. Germline CDR1 LNHDA, CDR2 SQIVND (reference sequence). The CDR3 consists of 15 residues. CDR3 region: CATLRLAGSYNEQFF. The CDR3 DNA reads as TGTGCCACCCTAAGACTAGCGGGTTCCTACAATGAGCAGTTCTTC.

A single count supports this clone. The chain couples TRBV7-9 to TRBJ2-7; 7 bases map to TRBD1. The V segment lost 5 bases and the J segment 12 bases; nucleotides outside the gene matches: 7. Looked up from germline, CDR1 is SEHNR and CDR2 is FQNEAQ (reference sequence). The CDR3 has 11 residues. CDR3 in amino acids: CASSLTGLLYF. In nucleotides, the CDR3 is TGTGCCAGCAGCCTGACAGGGCTCCTGTACTTC.

CDR3 sequence: CASSQGYNSPLHF. CDR3 bases: TGTGCCAGCAGTCAGGGCTATAATTCACCCCTCCACTTT. The chain links TRBV6-2 or TRBV6-3 to TRBJ1-6; a possible D gene is TRBD1 (5 bases). Germline lookup yields CDR1 MNHEY and CDR2 SVGEGT. The CDR3 is made up of 13 amino acids. V was shortened by 5 bases and J by 3 bases, with 5 bases between the two germline ends.

CDR3 DNA sequence: TGTGCCAGCAGCTCAAACCCCGAGATACCCGGGGAGCTGTTTTTT. Amino acids: CASSSNPEIPGELFF. The rearrangement links TRBV21-1 to TRBJ2-2; TRBD2, as called in the table, went unchecked against the DNA. TRBV21-1 is noted as a pseudogene. This CDR3 has 15 amino acids.

The chain employs TRBV7-2 and TRBJ1-5; maybe TRBD1 (6 bases). Germline V lookup: CDR1 SGHTA, CDR2 FQGNSA. This CDR3 region has 19 residues. The germline V and J ends were trimmed by 2 bases and 0 bases, with 20 bases remaining between them. CDR3 residues: CASSLSTGQRPYSNQPQHF. DNA for the CDR3: TGTGCCAGCAGCTTATCTACAGGACAGAGACCGTATAGCAATCAGCCCCAGCATTTT.

The chain has TRBV28 and TRBJ1-3; TRBD1 matches 10 bases. There are 15 residues in the CDR3. Germline V gives CDR1 MDHEN, CDR2 SYDVKM. The V gene end was trimmed by 3 bases and the J gene end by 3 bases; junction bases not matched to a gene: 2. CDR3 in amino acids: CASSLTGGHGNTIYF. The CDR3 nucleotides are TGTGCCAGCAGTTTGACAGGGGGCCATGGAAACACCATATATTTT.

This clone showed up just once. The V gene is TRBV4-1, the J gene TRBJ2-3; 13 bases line up with TRBD2. CDR1 is MGHRA and CDR2 is YSYEKL in the germline V gene. The CDR3 loop spans 16 amino acids. J gave up 1 base and V 4 bases, and 2 bases lay outside the gene matches. This chain's CDR3 is CASSPGLAGGTDTQYF. Here the CDR3 DNA reads TGCGCCAGCAGCCCCGGACTAGCGGGAGGCACAGATACGCAGTATTTT.

This clone has just one count. DNA of the CDR3: TGTGCCACCAGCAGAGACCCCGACAGGGGGAGGTCACCCCTCCACTTT. Translation: CATSRDPDRGRSPLHF. The chain is built from TRBV15 and TRBJ1-6, with 9 bases that match TRBD1. The CDR3 covers 16 residues. V lost 0 bases to trimming and J lost 10 bases; unmatched junction nucleotides: 7. Germline loops: CDR1 LNHNV, CDR2 YYDKDF (reference sequence).

The V and J genes are TRBV6-4 and TRBJ1-4; TRBD1 matches at 9 bases. J lost 5 bases, V lost 6 bases, and 4 bases had no gene match. The CDR3 totals 14 residues. From germline, CDR1 is MRHNA and CDR2 SNTAGT. CDR3 protein: CASRDRGTNEKLFF. The CDR3 bases are TGTGCCAGCAGGGACAGGGGCACAAATGAAAAACTGTTTTTT.

This chain uses TRBV6-4 with TRBJ1-1; 11 bases map to TRBD1. This CDR3 is built from 15 residues. The germline V gene encodes CDR1 MRHNA and CDR2 SNTAGT. Germline trimming cut 6 bases from V and 3 bases from J; bases unmatched to any gene: 6. The DNA of the CDR3 is TGTGCCAGCAGGGACAGGGGGCTAAGTGACACTGAAGCTTTCTTT. Its protein is CASRDRGLSDTEAFF.

CDR3 nucleotides: TGTGCCAGCAGTTTTACCCCACTAACCGGCTACACCTTC. This codes for CASSFTPLTGYTF. The chain links TRBV28 to TRBJ1-2; D remains ambiguous. CDR1 is MDHEN and CDR2 is SYDVKM in the germline V gene. This CDR3 is built from 13 residues. Between the trimmed V and J ends, which lost 3 bases and 8 bases, there was a span of 13 bases.

This chain links TRBV7-2 with TRBJ2-7, with 9 bases lining up with TRBD1. CDR1 is SGHTA, CDR2 FQGNSA, per germline. The CDR3 loop spans 18 amino acids. With V trimmed by 1 base and J by 3 bases, 13 bases remained unmatched. The chain's CDR3 is CASSLGSRWDRVFYEQYF. Written as DNA, the CDR3 is TGTGCCAGCAGCTTAGGTAGTAGGTGGGACAGGGTTTTCTACGAGCAGTACTTC.

The rearrangement links TRBV24-1 to TRBJ2-2, with TRBD1 identical over 7 bases. The V gene's germline CDR1 is KGHDR and CDR2 SFDVKD. The CDR3 covers 14 residues. The V and J ends lost 7 bases and 6 bases, in that order; junction bases with no gene match: 7. The DNA of the CDR3 is TGTGCCACCAGACCCGGACAGGTTCCCGGGGAGCTGTTTTTT. It specifies CATRPGQVPGELFF.

This chain connects TRBV18 to TRBJ2-7; 9 bases are shared with TRBD1. V was pared by 4 bases and J by 3 bases, with 4 bases of the junction left unmatched. This CDR3 comprises 14 residues. Germline V gene sequence: CDR1 KGHSH, CDR2 LQKENI. This chain's CDR3 is CASSRATGGYEQYF. For the CDR3, the DNA is TGTGCCAGCTCACGCGCGACAGGGGGCTACGAGCAGTACTTC.

This chain uses TRBV6-5 with TRBJ1-2, with a tentative D call TRBD1 (6 bases). CDR3 length: 11 residues. CDR1 and CDR2 (germline): MNHEY, SVGAGI. V gave up 10 bases and J gave up 5 bases, with 11 bases separating them. In nucleotides, the CDR3 is TGTGCCACCATACAGGGTTATGGCTACACCTTC. Protein sequence: CATIQGYGYTF.

The gene calls are TRBV6-4 and TRBJ1-2; D gene uncertain. The V gene lost 6 bases and the J gene lost 5 bases, with 13 bases spanning the gap. Per germline, CDR1 MRHNA and CDR2 SNTAGT. The CDR3 is 13 amino acids. The CDR3 loop reads CASSHPGVYGYTF. The CDR3 coding sequence is TGTGCCAGCAGCCACCCGGGAGTGTATGGCTACACCTTC.

The chain combines TRBV5-5 with TRBJ2-2, with D possibly being TRBD1 (5 bases). Germline loops: CDR1 SGHKS, CDR2 YYEKEE (reference sequence). The CDR3 runs to 16 residues. Trimming removed 5 bases from V and 1 base from J, with 15 bases in between. In nucleotides, the CDR3 is TGTGCCAGCAGTACTACCAGGGTTCGGAACACCGGGGAGCTGTTTTTT. This codes for CASSTTRVRNTGELFF.

V and J are TRBV7-2 and TRBJ1-1; D is undetermined. The CDR3 has 18 residues. The germline V gene encodes CDR1 SGHTA and CDR2 FQGNSA. V was pared by 5 bases and J by 0 bases, with 22 bases between. The CDR3 nucleotides are TGTGCCAGCAGCCCGACGATGGAAATATTAGCCATGAACACTGAAGCTTTCTTT. It specifies CASSPTMEILAMNTEAFF. Based on the CDR3 plus reference TRBV7-2 and TRBJ1-1, the full variable domain is GAGVSQSPSNKVTEKGKDVELRCDPISGHTALYWYRQSLGQGLEFLIYFQGNSAPDKSGLPSDRFSAERTGGSVSTLTIQRTQQEDSAVYLCASSPTMEILAMNTEAFFGQGTRLTVV.

This clone was observed a single time. V usage is TRBV5-1 and J usage is TRBJ2-3, with 10 bases that match TRBD2. J lost 5 bases, V lost 0 bases, and 3 bases had no gene match. The CDR3 totals 15 residues. Per germline, CDR1 SGHRS and CDR2 YFSETQ. CDR3 sequence: CASSLDSGGEDTQYF. Written as DNA, the CDR3 is TGCGCCAGCAGCTTGGACAGCGGGGGGGAAGATACGCAGTATTTT.

The V gene is TRBV7-9, the J gene TRBJ1-5, with 7 nucleotides matching TRBD1. CDR3 size: 15 residues. Trimming removed 4 bases from V and 3 bases from J; junction bases left unmatched: 6. Per the germline V gene, CDR1 is SEHNR and CDR2 is FQNEAQ (reference sequence). CDR3: CASSSTDRANQPQHF. CDR3 in DNA: TGTGCCAGCAGCTCCACCGACAGGGCCAATCAGCCCCAGCATTTT. The full variable domain, with the rest looked up from reference TRBV7-9 and TRBJ1-5, is DTGVSQNPRHKITKRGQNVTFRCDPISEHNRLYWYRQTLGQGPEFLTYFQNEAQLEKSRLLSDRFSAERPKGSFSTLEIQRTEQGDSAMYLCASSSTDRANQPQHFGDGTRLSIL.

The DNA of the CDR3 is TGTGCCAGCAGCACCGGGACAGGGGATTCCTACGAGCAGTACTTC. The encoded protein is CASSTGTGDSYEQYF. The V gene is TRBV9, the J gene TRBJ2-7; 10 bases align to TRBD1. This CDR3 comprises 15 residues. Trimming removed 4 bases from V and 1 base from J; junction bases left unmatched: 5. CDR1 is SGDLS and CDR2 is YYNGEE in the germline V gene.

The genes are TRBV6-2 or TRBV6-3 and TRBJ2-7, with 8 bases identical to TRBD2. The CDR3 extends over 15 amino acids. Trimming removed 5 bases from V and 7 bases from J; junction bases left unmatched: 13. CDR1 and CDR2 (germline): MNHEY, SVGEGT. CDR3 in DNA: TGTGCCAGCAGTCAACTTGGACTAGCTCCGGGAGAGCAGTACTTC. Amino acid sequence: CASSQLGLAPGEQYF.